This TCR beta chain was documented in a study of PD-1 blockade in classical Hodgkin lymphoma. Findings and caveats of the study: Before treatment, TCR diversity in newly diagnosed patients was reportedly lower than in healthy donors.

V lost 4 bases, J lost 2 bases, and 6 bases lay in between. CDR1 is SNHLY and CDR2 is FYNNEI in the germline V gene. This CDR3 contains 14 residues. All patients experienced relapse after autologous stem cell transplantation, and brentuximab vedotin exposure was variable. The table came from immunoSEQ multiplex PCR; TCRdb's copy has only in-frame clones and leaves some out. This sample has 90,000 to 100,000 clones, with around 81% found just once. Remarks on this clone: No antigen is known for it.

The origin of this receptor is a human donor with classical Hodgkin lymphoma. The rearrangement uses TRBV2 and TRBJ2-6, with D tentatively TRBD1 (6 bases). The sample consisted of peripheral blood mononuclear cells (PBMCs), taken before the second cycle of nivolumab. CDR3 bases: TGTGCCAGCAGTGGGGACACTGGGGCCAACGTCCTGACTTTC. Its protein is CASSGDTGANVLTF.